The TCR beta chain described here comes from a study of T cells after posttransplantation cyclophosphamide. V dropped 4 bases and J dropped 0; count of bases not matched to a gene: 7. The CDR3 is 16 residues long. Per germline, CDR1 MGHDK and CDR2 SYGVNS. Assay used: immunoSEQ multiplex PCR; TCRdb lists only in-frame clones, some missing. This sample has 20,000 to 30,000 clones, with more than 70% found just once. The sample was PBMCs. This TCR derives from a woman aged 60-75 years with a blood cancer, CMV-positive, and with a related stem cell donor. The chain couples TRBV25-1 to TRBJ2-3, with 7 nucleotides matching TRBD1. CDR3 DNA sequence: TGTGCCAGCAGTGCCTTGAGGGGGCGTAGCACAGATACGCAGTATTTT. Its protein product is CASSALRGRSTDTQYF.